This TCR beta chain is from a study of blood T cell repertoires in COVID-19. Germline V CDR1 and CDR2: GTSNPN, SVGIG (reference sequence). V lost 7 bases and J lost 0; bases outside the gene matches: 4. There are 15 residues in the CDR3. The data were produced by immunoSEQ multiplex PCR, yet TCRdb's version contains in-frame clones alone and is incomplete. The sample yields over 150,000 clones, more than 80% seen once. This clone was seen only a few times. This chain connects TRBV30 to TRBJ2-6; TRBD1 aligns across 9 bases. The receptor was isolated from a man in his forties or fifties who had recovered from COVID-19. What was sequenced was PBMCs or T cells enriched from blood (not recorded which). The CDR3 DNA follows: TGTGCCTTGGGGACAGGGTACTCTGGGGCCAACGTCCTGACTTTC. Translating it yields CALGTGYSGANVLTF.